Below, 25 T cell receptor beta chains from the same sample are listed, as sequenced in a study of glioma-infiltrating T cells. The iRepertoire nested amplicon-rescue multiplex PCR amplified TCR alpha and beta CDR3s from RNA. TCRdb processed the multiplex PCR reads anew with MiXCR; each CDR3 protein has one entry. The table records about 180,000 distinct CDR3 sequences, more than 35% of them present only once. Input material: glioma tissue, nonneoplastic brain tissue, or PBMCs (not recorded which). Receptor source: a human donor with low-grade glioma or glioblastoma, undergoing nonglioma brain surgery, or in good health (not recorded which).

This clonotype was seen only a few times. The gene calls are TRBV29-1 and TRBJ2-3; D uncertain. V lost 6 bases and J 1 base, leaving 14 bases between the germline ends. Germline values: CDR1 SQVTM, CDR2 ANQGSEA. The CDR3 consists of 14 residues. The CDR3 region has the DNA TGCAGCGTAGCCGTCCTAGTGCGCACAGATACGCAGTATTTT. Residues: CSVAVLVRTDTQYF.

This clonotype appeared a single time. The chain couples TRBV19 to TRBJ1-5; 9 positions agree with TRBD1. Germline CDR1 reads LNHDA; CDR2 reads SQIVND (reference sequence). V trimming: 7 bases; J trimming: 4 bases; junction bases outside the gene matches: 5. The CDR3 sequence is 14 residues long. The chain's CDR3 is CASNPTGGNQPQHF. In nucleotides, the CDR3 is TGTGCCAGTAACCCGACAGGGGGAAATCAGCCCCAGCATTTT.

The rearrangement joins TRBV5-1 to TRBJ2-3; D not certain. CDR3 length equals 11 residues. Trimming pared 0 bases from V and 10 bases from J, leaving 6 bases between. The V gene's germline CDR1 is SGHRS and CDR2 YFSETQ. This CDR3 reads CASSLDGAQYF. The CDR3 coding sequence is TGCGCCAGCAGCTTGGACGGAGCGCAGTATTTT.

This clonotype came up many times. The chain combines TRBV10-3 with TRBJ2-7; D gene ambiguous. V was cut by 6 bases and J by 0 bases, with 3 bases left in between. CDR3 length equals 11 residues. Per germline, CDR1 ENHRY and CDR2 SYGVKD. In nucleotides, the CDR3 is TGTGCCATCAGAACCTCCTACGAGCAGTACTTC. Its protein product is CAIRTSYEQYF.

This clonotype was seen a single time. A much larger clone lies a single base off, so this may be a read error. The chain links TRBV2 to TRBJ2-6, with D perhaps TRBD1 or TRBD2 (7 bases each). Germline CDR1 is SNHLY and CDR2 is FYNNEI. Trimming cost V 6 bases and J 17 bases, with 23 bases left between them. This CDR3 comprises 14 residues. The CDR3, as DNA: TGTGCCAGCAGCGAACTGGACAGGCCCCGGGGGGTGACTTTC. Protein product: CASSELDRPRGVTF.

The rearrangement links TRBV6-1 to TRBJ2-7; TRBD2 might be the D (5 bases). The germline V and J ends were trimmed by 7 bases and 6 bases, with 19 bases remaining between them. This CDR3 has 14 residues. Germline CDR1 and CDR2: MNHNS and SASEGT. The CDR3 DNA reads TGTGCCAGCAACCCGGCCGCAGCGGTGGTCGAGCAGTACTTC. Translation: CASNPAAAVVEQYF.

On this clonotype: Given a much more abundant clone one base away, this may be a read error. The chain employs TRBV28 and TRBJ1-2, with TRBD1 as a possible D gene (5 bases). This CDR3 spans 13 amino acids. CDR1 is MDHEN and CDR2 is SYDVKM in the germline V gene. The CDR3 DNA sequence: TGTGCCATCAGTGCCGAAGGGGACTATGGCTACACCTTC. This sequence encodes CAISAEGDYGYTF.

As for this clonotype: A much larger clone is a single base away; this may be a read error. The chain combines TRBV27 with TRBJ1-5, with D possibly being TRBD1 (6 bases). This CDR3 is built from 17 residues. Germline-derived CDR1 and CDR2 are MNHEY and SMNVEV (reference sequence). The CDR3 spells CSSSTWGNRDSNQPQHF. The CDR3 nucleotides read TGTTCCAGCAGTACCTGGGGAAACAGGGATAGCAATCAGCCCCAGCATTTT.

This clonotype was detected once. The junction differs from germline at one of its ends, possibly a read error. The chain joins TRBV6-1 to TRBJ2-1, with D possibly being TRBD1 (5 bases). This CDR3 is 16 amino acids long. The germline CDR1 and CDR2 sequences are MNHNS and SASEGT. The CDR3 DNA reads as TGTGCCAGATCGGATGGGGCCTCGAGCTCCTACGATGAGCAGTTATTC. This translates into CARSDGASSSYDEQLF.

This clonotype has a count of ten or more. This rearrangement joins TRBV20-1 to TRBJ1-1; tentative D call: TRBD1 (5 bases). Trimming cost V 0 bases and J 7 bases, with 12 bases left between them. Germline V lookup: CDR1 DFQATT, CDR2 SNEGSKA (reference sequence). The CDR3 totals 13 residues. The CDR3: CSARDSAGREAFF. The CDR3 DNA is TGCAGTGCTAGAGATTCAGCGGGGCGTGAAGCTTTCTTT.

This clonotype was recorded only once. This may stem from a read error, because a much larger clone lies one nucleotide away. This chain links TRBV7-9 with TRBJ1-1; no firm D call. Germline CDR1 reads SEHNR; CDR2 reads FQNEAQ (reference sequence). The CDR3 extends over 14 amino acids. The CDR3 region has the DNA TGTGCCAGCAGCTTCCAGCTGGCGGGCACTGAAGATTTCTTT. Amino acid sequence: CASSFQLAGTEDFF.

This clonotype was detected many times. The CDR3 loop is CASSEGQRYEQYF. The CDR3 DNA sequence: TGTGCCAGCAGTGAGGGACAGAGATACGAGCAGTACTTC. This rearrangement joins TRBV6-1 to TRBJ2-7, with 7 nucleotides matching TRBD1. This CDR3 has 13 amino acids. V lost 3 bases, J lost 4 bases, and 3 bases stayed unmatched. The germline gives CDR1 MNHNS, CDR2 SASEGT.

This clonotype was seen once. With a much larger clone just one base away, this may be a read error. V and J are TRBV5-4 and TRBJ2-1; 7 bases are shared with TRBD1. The CDR3 runs to 15 residues. Germline values: CDR1 SGHNT, CDR2 YYREEE (reference sequence). This chain's CDR3 is CASSLDRGAYSEQFF. In DNA form, the CDR3 reads TGTGCCAGCAGCTTGGACAGGGGCGCCTACAGTGAGCAGTTCTTC.

A note on this clonotype: A read error may account for a junction end that differs from germline. The chain employs TRBV6-1 and TRBJ2-5; D possibly corresponds to TRBD2 (6 bases). This CDR3 is built from 17 residues. Germline values: CDR1 MNHNS, CDR2 SASEGT. CDR3 nucleotide sequence: TGTGCCAGCAGTTCTTCCCCTCACGGGAGCCTACAAGAGACCAAGTACTTC. Its translation is CASSSSPHGSLQETKYF.

This clonotype occurred once. This clone may be a read error of a much larger clone one base away. The V and J genes are TRBV2 and TRBJ1-1, with D hard to call. The CDR3 runs to 15 residues. Germline CDR1 reads SNHLY; CDR2 reads FYNNEI. CDR3 DNA sequence: TGTGCCAGCCTTAAAGGGCAACAGATGAACACTGAAGCTTCCTTT. It codes for CASLKGQQMNTEASF. Filled out from reference TRBV2 and TRBJ1-1, the complete variable domain reads EPEVTQTPSHQVTQMGQEVILRCVPISNHLYFYWYRQILGQKVEFLVSFYNNEISEKSEIFDDQFSVERPDGSNFTLKIRSTKLEDSAMYFCASLKGQQMNTEASFGQGTRLTVV.

This clonotype came up many times. The chain joins TRBV2 to TRBJ2-5; D gene unclear. Germline V lookup: CDR1 SNHLY, CDR2 FYNNEI. The CDR3 has 13 residues. Trimming removed 6 bases at V and 0 bases at J, with 8 bases between. The CDR3: CASSPRYQETQYF. Here the CDR3 DNA reads TGTGCCAGCAGCCCCCGTTACCAAGAGACCCAGTACTTC.

This clonotype occurred once. This may come from a read error, since a much larger clone is one base off. The rearrangement links TRBV28 to TRBJ2-7, with 7 bases matching TRBD1. V lost 6 bases and J lost 3; bases outside the gene matches: 5. Germline CDR1 MDHEN, CDR2 SYDVKM. CDR3 length: 13 residues. CDR3 sequence reads: CASRGTVNYEQYF. CDR3 DNA sequence: TGTGCCAGCAGAGGGACAGTAAACTACGAGCAGTACTTC.

The chain joins TRBV2 to TRBJ2-3, with D perhaps given as TRBD1 or TRBD2 (5 bases each). The V end was cut by 5 bases, the J end by 6 bases, with 15 bases between. The CDR3 consists of 14 residues. Germline values: CDR1 SNHLY, CDR2 FYNNEI. The CDR3 DNA is TGTGCCAGCAGTCTGGGACGGGCCCCGGATACGCAGTATTTT. It is translated as CASSLGRAPDTQYF.

This sequence joins TRBV19 and TRBJ1-5, with D unresolved. CDR1 and CDR2 from the germline V gene are LNHDA and SQIVND (reference sequence). The CDR3 is 13 residues long. The V end was cut by 7 bases, the J end by 7 bases, with 14 bases between. The CDR3 protein is CASNEVGDQPQHF. CDR3 DNA: TGTGCCAGTAATGAGGTAGGAGACCAGCCCCAGCATTTT. Complete variable domain (other parts from reference TRBV19 and TRBJ1-5): DGGITQSPKYLFRKEGQNVTLSCEQNLNHDAMYWYRQDPGQGLRLIYYSQIVNDFQKGDIAEGYSVSREKKESFPLTVTSAQKNPTAFYLCASNEVGDQPQHFGDGTRLSIL.

Remarks on this clonotype: Germline is not matched at one junction end, which may reflect a read error. This sequence joins TRBV20-1 and TRBJ2-1, with 12 bases identical to TRBD2. The CDR3 length is 15 residues. Germline V CDR1 and CDR2: DFQATT, SNEGSKA (reference sequence). In DNA form, the CDR3 reads TGCAGTGCTCCCAGACTAGCGGGAGATCGCAATGAGCATTTCTTC. Protein: CSAPRLAGDRNEHFF.

Details on this clonotype: This may be a read error, as it is one base from a much larger clone. This chain connects TRBV27 to TRBJ1-5; maybe TRBD1 (5 bases). The CDR3 covers 14 residues. CDR1 and CDR2 (germline): MNHEY, SMNVEV (reference sequence). V lost 3 bases, J lost 4 bases, and 10 bases lay in between. The CDR3 nucleotides read TGTGCCAGCAGTTTTGGGTGGACAAATCAGCCCCAGCATTTT. It specifies CASSFGWTNQPQHF.

Remarks on this clonotype: Being one base from a much bigger clone, this may be a read error. The chain links TRBV20-1 to TRBJ2-1; D is unclear. The germline CDR1 and CDR2 sequences are DFQATT and SNEGSKA (reference sequence). The CDR3 totals 11 residues. Trimming took off 0 bases at V and 10 bases at J, with 7 bases between the two ends. CDR3 bases: TGCAGTGCTAGAGATGAGTTAGAGCAGTTCTTC. Residues: CSARDELEQFF.

At least ten counts were recorded for this clonotype. This chain links TRBV27 with TRBJ2-5; D uncertain. From germline, CDR1 is MNHEY and CDR2 SMNVEV (reference sequence). V lost 8 bases and J lost 2, with 12 bases in between. The CDR3 contains 13 residues. CDR3 DNA sequence: TGTGCCAGCGGGAAACTACTTCAAGAGACCCAGTACTTC. Its translation is CASGKLLQETQYF.

The chain employs TRBV4-2 and TRBJ2-1; TRBD1 is a possible D gene (6 bases). V was pared by 3 bases and J by 5 bases, with 23 bases between. The CDR3 has 18 amino acids. In germline, CDR1 is LGHNA, CDR2 YNFKEQ. The CDR3 region has the DNA TGTGCCAGCAGCCAGGCCTTAATACCCGGGACACTAGACAATGAGCAGTTCTTC. Its protein product is CASSQALIPGTLDNEQFF.

This clonotype came up once. Just one base apart from a much larger clone, this may be a read error. The V call is TRBV4-1, the J call TRBJ1-5; D is uncertain. The CDR3 runs 12 residues. CDR1 and CDR2 (germline): MGHRA, YSYEKL. The CDR3 DNA follows: TGCGCCACCAGCATTCCCCACGGGCCCCAGCATTTT. It is translated as CATSIPHGPQHF.